These T cell receptor beta chains were read from a single sample in a study of blood T cell repertoires in COVID-19. Sequencing was performed with immunoSEQ multiplex PCR; in TCRdb, only in-frame clones are kept and a portion is missing. The sample contains about 190,000 clones, roughly 80% of which appear only once. What was sequenced was peripheral blood. Source of these receptors: a woman in her fifties or sixties with acute or convalescent COVID-19. Each CDR3 is given with its conserved first and last residue. The D gene is left open where the match is weak. Clone sizes are given selectively: once, few, many, or a class where the clone is expanded.

d_gene	v_gene	abundance	j_gene	CDR3aa	CDR3nt
TRBD2	TRBV19	-	TRBJ2-3	CASNGLASTDTQYF	TGTGCCAGTAACGGACTAGCCAGCACAGATACGCAGTATTTT
TRBD1	TRBV28	-	TRBJ1-4	CASSLPTGVGEKLFF	TGTGCCAGCAGTTTACCGACAGGGGTGGGTGAAAAACTGTTTTTT
TRBD1	TRBV5-6	-	TRBJ2-7	CASSARQGAHEQYF	TGTGCCAGCAGCGCCCGACAGGGGGCCCACGAGCAGTACTTC
-	TRBV7-9	-	TRBJ2-6	CASIISGGANVLTF	TGTGCCAGCATTATCAGTGGTGGGGCCAACGTCCTGACTTTC
TRBD1	TRBV5-1	-	TRBJ2-5	CASSLGPRGLGETQYF	TGCGCCAGCAGCTTGGGGCCCAGGGGGCTGGGGGAGACCCAGTACTTC
-	TRBV19	-	TRBJ1-3	CASSSGGLFSGNTIYF	TGTGCCAGTAGCTCCGGGGGTCTCTTCTCTGGAAACACCATATATTTT
-	TRBV6-6	-	TRBJ2-3	CASSLRGSEADTQYF	TGTGCCAGCAGCTTAAGGGGTTCAGAGGCAGATACGCAGTATTTT
-	TRBV18	once	TRBJ2-2	CASSRDAAGGNTGELFF	TGTGCCAGCTCACGCGATGCGGCCGGGGGGAACACCGGGGAGCTGTTTTTT
TRBD2	TRBV15	-	TRBJ2-1	CATSRPGTSQYNEQFF	TGTGCCACCAGCAGACCGGGGACTAGCCAGTACAATGAGCAGTTCTTC
-	TRBV4-1	-	TRBJ1-5	CASSQGTAVNQPQHF	TGCGCCAGCAGCCAAGGGACAGCGGTCAATCAGCCCCAGCATTTT
-	TRBV6-5	-	TRBJ1-2	CASSFLQDQGYGYTF	TGTGCCAGCAGTTTCCTACAAGACCAGGGCTATGGCTACACCTTC
-	TRBV6-5	-	TRBJ1-2	CASSRADRGGYTF	TGTGCCAGCAGCAGGGCGGACCGGGGGGGCTACACCTTC
TRBD2	TRBV25-1	-	TRBJ2-7	CASSDREGRYEQYF	TGTGCCAGCAGTGATCGGGAGGGCCGCTACGAGCAGTACTTC
-	TRBV5-1	-	TRBJ1-3	CASSAGQGGNTIYF	TGCGCCAGCAGTGCGGGGCAGGGTGGAAACACCATATATTTT
-	TRBV3-1/TRBV3-2	-	TRBJ2-7	CASSKRGGGSYEQYF	TGTGCCAGCAGCAAAAGGGGGGGAGGTTCCTACGAGCAGTACTTC
-	TRBV5-1	once	TRBJ2-7	CASSLDARSSYEQYF	TGCGCCAGCAGCTTGGACGCTCGCAGCTCCTACGAGCAGTACTTC
-	TRBV18	-	TRBJ1-6	CASSPPGTVNSPLHF	TGTGCCAGCTCACCACCAGGGACTGTTAATTCACCCCTCCACTTT
TRBD2	TRBV7-2	once	TRBJ2-1	CASGAGAHVEQFF	TGTGCCAGCGGGGCGGGAGCCCATGTTGAGCAGTTCTTC
TRBD1	TRBV18	-	TRBJ1-1	CASSPLTGGGTEAFF	TGTGCCAGCTCACCATTGACAGGGGGCGGGACTGAAGCTTTCTTT
TRBD2	TRBV28	-	TRBJ2-7	CASSFPGLAEIYEQYF	TGTGCCAGCAGTTTCCCCGGACTAGCGGAGATCTACGAGCAGTACTTC
TRBD1	TRBV24-1	-	TRBJ2-7	CATSDVDRDGSYEQYF	TGTGCCACCAGTGATGTGGACAGGGACGGCTCCTACGAGCAGTACTTC
-	TRBV30	-	TRBJ1-4	CAWSRSNEKLFF	TGTGCCTGGAGTCGGTCTAATGAAAAACTGTTTTTT
TRBD1	TRBV19	-	TRBJ2-3	CASRSRTGGNTDTQYF	TGTGCCAGTAGATCCCGGACAGGGGGCAACACAGATACGCAGTATTTT
-	TRBV29-1	-	TRBJ2-1	CSVFLSSYNEQFF	TGCAGCGTTTTTCTGAGCTCCTACAATGAGCAGTTCTTC
-	TRBV30	-	TRBJ1-4	CAWSRGGDNEKLFF	TGTGCCTGGAGTCGCGGCGGAGATAATGAAAAACTGTTTTTT